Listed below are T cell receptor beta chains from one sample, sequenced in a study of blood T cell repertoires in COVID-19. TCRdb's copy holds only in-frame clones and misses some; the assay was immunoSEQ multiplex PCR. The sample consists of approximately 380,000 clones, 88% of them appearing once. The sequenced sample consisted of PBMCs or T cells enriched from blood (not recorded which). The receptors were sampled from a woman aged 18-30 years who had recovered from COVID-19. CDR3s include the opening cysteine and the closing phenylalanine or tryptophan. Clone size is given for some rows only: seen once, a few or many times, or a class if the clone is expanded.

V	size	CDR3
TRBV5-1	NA	CASSFRGTSGVTDTQYF
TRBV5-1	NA	CASSLAVNYGYTF
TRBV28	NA	CASSFRHPNTEAFF
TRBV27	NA	CASSARRAGGFGTEAFF
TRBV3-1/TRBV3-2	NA	CASSQSPLDRDEGYTF
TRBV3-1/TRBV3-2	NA	CASSQEAGLSTDTQYF
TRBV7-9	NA	CASSLSWTEAFF
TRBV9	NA	CASSVGQGASYEQYF
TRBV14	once	CASSQTRLLQGTDTQYF
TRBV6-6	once	CASSQKGQGAFNDNSPLHF
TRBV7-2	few	CASSWGHSNYGYTF
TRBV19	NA	CASTDRGGNTEAFF
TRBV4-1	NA	CASSQLPVNSPLHF
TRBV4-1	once	CASSQGSGGASYNEQFF
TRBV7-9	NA	CASSLATGGAANYGYTF